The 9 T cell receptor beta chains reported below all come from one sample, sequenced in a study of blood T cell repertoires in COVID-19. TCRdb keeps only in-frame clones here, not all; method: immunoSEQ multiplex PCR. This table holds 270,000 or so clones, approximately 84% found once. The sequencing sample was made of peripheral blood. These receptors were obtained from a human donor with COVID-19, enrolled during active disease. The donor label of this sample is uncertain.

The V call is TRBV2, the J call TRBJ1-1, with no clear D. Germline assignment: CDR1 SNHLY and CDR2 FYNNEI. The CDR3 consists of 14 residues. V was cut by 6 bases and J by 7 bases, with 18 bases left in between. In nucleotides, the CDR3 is TGTGCCAGCAGGGAGGGTGGGCGTTGGAGTGAAGCTTTCTTT. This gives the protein CASREGGRWSEAFF.

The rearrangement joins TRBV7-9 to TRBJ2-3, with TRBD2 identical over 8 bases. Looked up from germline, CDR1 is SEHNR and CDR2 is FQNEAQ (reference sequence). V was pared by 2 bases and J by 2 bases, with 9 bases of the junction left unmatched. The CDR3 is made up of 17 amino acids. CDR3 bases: TGTGCCAGCAGCTTAAATCTCGCGGGAGGCTCCACAGATACGCAGTATTTT. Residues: CASSLNLAGGSTDTQYF. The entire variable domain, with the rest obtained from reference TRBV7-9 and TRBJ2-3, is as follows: DTGVSQNPRHKITKRGQNVTFRCDPISEHNRLYWYRQTLGQGPEFLTYFQNEAQLEKSRLLSDRFSAERPKGSFSTLEIQRTEQGDSAMYLCASSLNLAGGSTDTQYFGPGTRLTVL.

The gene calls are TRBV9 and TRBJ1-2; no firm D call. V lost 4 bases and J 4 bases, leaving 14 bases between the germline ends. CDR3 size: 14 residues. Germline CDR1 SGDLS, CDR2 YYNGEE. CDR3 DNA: TGTGCCAGCAGCCCCCCACGGTTTCGCTATGGCTACACCTTC. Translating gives CASSPPRFRYGYTF.

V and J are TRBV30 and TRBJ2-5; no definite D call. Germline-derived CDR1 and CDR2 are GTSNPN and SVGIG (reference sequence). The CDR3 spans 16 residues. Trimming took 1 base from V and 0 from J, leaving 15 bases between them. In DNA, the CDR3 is TGTGCCTGGAGTGATGCCTCGGCAGCGTACCAAGAGACCCAGTACTTC. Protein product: CAWSDASAAYQETQYF. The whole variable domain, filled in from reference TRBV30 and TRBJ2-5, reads SQTIHQWPATLVQPVGSPLSLECTVEGTSNPNLYWYRQAAGRGLQLLFYSVGIGQISSEVPQNLSASRPQDRQFILSSKKLLLSDSGFYLCAWSDASAAYQETQYFGPGTRLLVL.

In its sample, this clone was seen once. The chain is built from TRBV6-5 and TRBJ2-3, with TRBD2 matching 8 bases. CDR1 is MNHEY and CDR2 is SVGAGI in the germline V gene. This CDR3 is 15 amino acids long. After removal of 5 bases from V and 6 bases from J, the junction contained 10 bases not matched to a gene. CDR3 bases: TGTGCCAGCAGTAGAGGGACTAGAGGTATGGATACGCAGTATTTT. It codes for CASSRGTRGMDTQYF.

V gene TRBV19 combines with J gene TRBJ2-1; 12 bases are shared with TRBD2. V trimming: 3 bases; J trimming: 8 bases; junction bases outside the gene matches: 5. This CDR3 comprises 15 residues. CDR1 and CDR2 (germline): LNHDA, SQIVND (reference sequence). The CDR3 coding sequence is TGTGCCAGTAGTATTACTAGCGGGAGGAGGGATGAGCAGTTCTTC. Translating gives CASSITSGRRDEQFF.

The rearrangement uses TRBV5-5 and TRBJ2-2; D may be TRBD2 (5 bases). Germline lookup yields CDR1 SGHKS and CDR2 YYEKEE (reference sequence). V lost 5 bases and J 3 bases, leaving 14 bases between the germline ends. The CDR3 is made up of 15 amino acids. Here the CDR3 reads CASSSIRGYTGELFF. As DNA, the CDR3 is TGTGCCAGCAGTTCAATCCGGGGATACACCGGGGAGCTGTTTTTT.

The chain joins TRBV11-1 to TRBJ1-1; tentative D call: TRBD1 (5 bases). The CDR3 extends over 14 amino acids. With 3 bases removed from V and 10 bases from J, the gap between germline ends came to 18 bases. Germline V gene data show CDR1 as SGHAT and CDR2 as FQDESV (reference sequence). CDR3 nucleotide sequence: TGTGCCAGCAGCTTGGGGCAGGCCCCCACGGGAGCTTTCTTT. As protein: CASSLGQAPTGAFF.

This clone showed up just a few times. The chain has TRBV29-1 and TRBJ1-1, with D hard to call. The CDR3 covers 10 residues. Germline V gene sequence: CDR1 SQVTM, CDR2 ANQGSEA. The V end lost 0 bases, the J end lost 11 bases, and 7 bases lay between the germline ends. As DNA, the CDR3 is TGCAGCGTTGAAGATTTCGCGGCTTTCTTT. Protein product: CSVEDFAAFF.